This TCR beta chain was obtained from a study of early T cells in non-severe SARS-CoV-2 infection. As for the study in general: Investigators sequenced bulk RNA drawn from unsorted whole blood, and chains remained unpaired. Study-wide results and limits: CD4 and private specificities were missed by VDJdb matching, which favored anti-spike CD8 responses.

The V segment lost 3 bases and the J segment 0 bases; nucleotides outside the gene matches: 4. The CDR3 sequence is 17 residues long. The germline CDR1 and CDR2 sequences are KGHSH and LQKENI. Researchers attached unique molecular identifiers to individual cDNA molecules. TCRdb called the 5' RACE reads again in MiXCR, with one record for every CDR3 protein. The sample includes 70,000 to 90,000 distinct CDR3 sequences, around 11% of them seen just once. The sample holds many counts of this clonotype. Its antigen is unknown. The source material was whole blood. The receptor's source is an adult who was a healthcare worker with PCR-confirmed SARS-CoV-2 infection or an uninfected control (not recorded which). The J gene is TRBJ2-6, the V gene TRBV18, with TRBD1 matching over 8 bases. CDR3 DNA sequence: TGTGCCAGCTCACCTGGGACAGGCCGCTCTGGGGCCAACGTCCTGACTTTC. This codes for CASSPGTGRSGANVLTF.